The T cell receptor beta chain described here comes from a study of blood T cell repertoires in COVID-19. Looking at the study overall: The study drew acute and convalescent COVID-19 samples from the United States, Italy and Spain. T cells, B-cell-depleted T cells, or PBMCs provided the cDNA or gDNA that served as material.

Germline V gene data show CDR1 as SGHRS and CDR2 as YFSETQ. This CDR3 comprises 14 residues. The V end was cut by 4 bases, the J end by 10 bases, with 19 bases between. Authors' processing steps: Amplifying reference gene primers gave estimates of nucleated cell counts. Here immunoSEQ multiplex PCR was the method, and the copy in TCRdb shows in-frame clones only, minus some. V and J calls and clone size are those listed in that table; D and trimming were worked out from the DNA. The table records nearly 200,000 clones, approximately 80% of them present only once. The V and J genes are TRBV5-1 and TRBJ2-3, with TRBD2 as a possible D gene (7 bases). What was sequenced was peripheral blood. The TCR sequence derives from a human donor in a cohort sampled during active COVID-19. The CDR3 bases are TGCGCCAGCAGCGCTGACGAAACAGGGAGGGCGCAGTATTTT. Its translation is CASSADETGRAQYF.